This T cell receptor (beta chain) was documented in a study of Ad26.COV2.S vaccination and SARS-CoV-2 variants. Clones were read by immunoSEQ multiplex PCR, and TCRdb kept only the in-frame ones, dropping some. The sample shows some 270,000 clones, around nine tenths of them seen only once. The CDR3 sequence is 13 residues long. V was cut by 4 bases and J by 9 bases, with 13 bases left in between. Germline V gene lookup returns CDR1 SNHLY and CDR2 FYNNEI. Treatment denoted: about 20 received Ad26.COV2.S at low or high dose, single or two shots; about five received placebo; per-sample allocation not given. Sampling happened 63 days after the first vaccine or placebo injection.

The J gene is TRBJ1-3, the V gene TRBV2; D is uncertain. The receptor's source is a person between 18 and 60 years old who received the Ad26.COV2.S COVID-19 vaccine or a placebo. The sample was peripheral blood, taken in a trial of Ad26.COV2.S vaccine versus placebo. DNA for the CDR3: TGTGCCAGCAGTGGGGCCCTCAGGAGCACCATATATTTT. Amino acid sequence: CASSGALRSTIYF.